The sequence of this TCR beta chain was determined in a study of blood T cells in healthy people across ages. Overall study findings and caveats: TCR beta diversity, measured per million T cells, fell in a roughly linear way with age. The study found TCR beta diversity correlated strongly with naive T cell percentage.

Isolation of PBMCs gave at least 7 million cells per sample. Germline V CDR1 and CDR2: LGHDT, YNNKEL (reference sequence). The CDR3 length is 15 residues. The V gene lost 5 bases and the J gene lost 8 bases, with 18 bases spanning the gap. Combining a sample-barcoded 5' primer with a J-beta primer mix, a second PCR ran for roughly 7 to 12 cycles. TCRdb re-analysed the 5' RACE reads in MiXCR, keeping a single row per CDR3 protein. The sample consists of approximately 800,000 distinct CDR3 sequences, about 55% of them appearing once. Of note for this clonotype: Its antigen is undetermined.

This chain uses TRBV3-1 with TRBJ1-4; D perhaps matches TRBD1 (5 bases). This TCR derives from an elderly man in good health. The sequencing input was blood. The CDR3 spells CASSSPRQGGEKLFF. In DNA, the CDR3 is TGTGCCAGCAGCTCCCCCCGGCAGGGCGGGGAAAAACTGTTTTTT.